These 8 T cell receptor beta chains originate from one sample sequenced in a study of graft-versus-host responses after intestinal transplantation (dated by TCRdb to 2020 to 2022). The time point label corresponds to: cells obtained before transplantation from donor or recipient. Library creation used the immunoSEQ multiplex PCR assay. Here the immuneACCESS table is served through TCRdb, limited to in-frame sequences with V and J called. Missing clones are a known gap in these copies; in checked studies unresolved V genes cover under half, and the rest lacks a known reason. This sample has over 90,000 clones in its table, and approximately 94% of those were observed once. Of the sample, 0.95% to 1.5% is held by the ten largest clones. Their antigen targets remain unknown. The material was unstimulated CD8+ T cells sorted from spleen or lymph node cells, obtained before intestinal transplant. These TCRs come from a human donor who received an intestinal transplant.

A remark on this clone: The junction departs from the called germline gene at one end, perhaps through a read error. This chain uses TRBV15 with TRBJ2-3; 11 bases are shared with TRBD2. Germline CDR1 and CDR2: LNHNV and YYDKDF (reference sequence). The CDR3 extends over 16 amino acids. CDR3 amino acids: CAPSRDSGGATDTQYF. CDR3 DNA sequence: TGTGCCCCCAGCAGAGATAGCGGGGGGGCGACAGATACGCAGTATTTT. The entire variable domain, with the rest obtained from reference TRBV15 and TRBJ2-3, is as follows: DAMVIQNPRYQVTQFGKPVTLSCSQTLNHNVMYWYQQKSSQAPKLLFHYYDKDFNNEADTPDNFQSRRPNTSFCFLDIRSPGLGDTAMYLCAPSRDSGGATDTQYFGPGTRLTVL.

In DNA, the CDR3 is TGTGCCAGCAGCGTAGGGGCAGGGTTGACCTACGAGCAGTACTTC. Translation: CASSVGAGLTYEQYF. The V gene is TRBV9, the J gene TRBJ2-7; tentative D call: TRBD1 (5 bases). The CDR3 is 15 residues long. Trimming stripped 0 bases from V and 2 bases from J, with 12 bases between. Germline V CDR1 and CDR2: SGDLS, YYNGEE.

The chain recombines TRBV19 with TRBJ1-2; D not certain. There are 11 residues in the CDR3. Between the trimmed V and J ends, which lost 4 bases and 9 bases, there was a span of 9 bases. The V gene's germline CDR1 is LNHDA and CDR2 SQIVND (reference sequence). The CDR3 DNA sequence: TGTGCCAGTAGTAACACCTGGAGCTACACCTTC. Encoded protein: CASSNTWSYTF.

The V call is TRBV11-2, the J call TRBJ2-1; 9 bases are shared with TRBD1. CDR1 and CDR2 (germline): SGHAT, FQNNGV. V shed 4 bases and J 4 bases; nucleotides not matched to a gene: 8. This CDR3 spans 16 amino acids. The CDR3 loop is CASSSTDRGLYNEQFF. CDR3 sequence (DNA): TGTGCCAGCAGCTCGACGGACAGGGGTCTTTACAATGAGCAGTTCTTC.

This chain joins TRBV28 and TRBJ2-5; 13 nucleotides line up with TRBD2. J lost 4 bases, V lost 5 bases, and 7 bases had no gene match. Germline V gives CDR1 MDHEN, CDR2 SYDVKM. This CDR3 has 16 residues. CDR3 residues: CASSLRLAGGGETQYF. In DNA form, the CDR3 reads TGTGCCAGCAGTCTAAGACTAGCGGGGGGAGGAGAGACCCAGTACTTC.

The chain combines TRBV7-7 with TRBJ1-3; no clear D gene. Germline V gives CDR1 SSHAT, CDR2 FNYEAQ (reference sequence). This CDR3 spans 15 amino acids. The ends were cut back, 6 bases at V and 0 bases at J, with 12 bases in the middle. CDR3 protein: CASSPGRSSGNTIYF. The CDR3 nucleotides are TGTGCCAGCAGTCCGGGTCGGAGCTCTGGAAACACCATATATTTT.

V is TRBV5-1 and J is TRBJ1-3, with D possibly TRBD1 on 5 matching bases. CDR3 size: 16 residues. V shed 4 bases and J shed 0 bases, with 14 bases lying between them. Germline V CDR1 and CDR2: SGHRS, YFSETQ. The CDR3 sequence is CASSPSIGVSGNTIYF. The CDR3 coding sequence is TGCGCCAGCAGCCCCTCAATAGGGGTCTCTGGAAACACCATATATTTT. Based on the CDR3 plus reference TRBV5-1 and TRBJ1-3, the full variable domain is KAGVTQTPRYLIKTRGQQVTLSCSPISGHRSVSWYQQTPGQGLQFLFEYFSETQRNKGNFPGRFSGRQFSNSRSEMNVSTLELGDSALYLCASSPSIGVSGNTIYFGEGSWLTVV.

V is TRBV30 and J is TRBJ2-3; the D gene is possibly TRBD2 (7 bases). The CDR3 has 17 residues. The germline CDR1 and CDR2 sequences are GTSNPN and SVGIG (reference sequence). Trimming pared 3 bases from V and 2 bases from J, leaving 21 bases between. The CDR3 region is CAWSPRGAQPPTDTQYF. The CDR3, as DNA: TGTGCCTGGAGCCCTCGGGGGGCCCAACCCCCCACAGATACGCAGTATTTT.